This T cell receptor (beta chain) originates from a study of blood T cell repertoires in COVID-19. Study-level background: Donors in the United States, Italy and Spain gave samples during acute or convalescent COVID-19. T cells, B-cell-depleted T cells, or PBMCs supplied cDNA or gDNA.

This clone was recorded only once. This CDR3 has 15 residues. Germline V gene lookup returns CDR1 SEHNR and CDR2 FQNEAQ (reference sequence). V was pared by 3 bases and J by 6 bases, with 5 bases of the junction left unmatched. In the authors' methods: Amplification from reference gene primers served as the basis for estimated nucleated cell counts. TCRdb's copy holds only in-frame clones and misses some; the assay was immunoSEQ multiplex PCR. The V and J calls and clone size were taken over from that table, and D and trimming were inferred from the DNA. The sample yields 250,000 or so clones, over 80% seen once.

The receptor's source is a woman aged 35 to 49 who had recovered from COVID-19. V gene TRBV7-9 combines with J gene TRBJ2-5; 12 bases align to TRBD1. Material: peripheral blood. CDR3 amino acids: CASSFEGQGAKTQYF. The CDR3 nucleotides are TGTGCCAGCAGCTTCGAGGGACAGGGGGCAAAGACCCAGTACTTC.